This T cell receptor (beta chain) was documented in a study of blood T cell repertoires in COVID-19. Study-level information: Some COVID-19 samples were acute and others convalescent; all came from the United States, Italy and Spain. Sources were T cells, B-cell-depleted T cells, or PBMCs; the material itself was cDNA or gDNA.

The V gene end was trimmed by 3 bases and the J gene end by 9 bases; junction bases not matched to a gene: 5. The CDR3 runs to 13 residues. CDR1 and CDR2 (germline): MRHNA, SNTAGT. In Seattle, patients joined the study during active infection and were tracked longitudinally. The authors' processing: Nucleated cell counts were estimated from reference gene primer amplification. Using immunoSEQ multiplex PCR, the repertoire was profiled, and TCRdb retains in-frame clones only, with some absent. D and trimming were read from the DNA, whereas the V and J calls and clone size are those reported in that table. The table has more than 95,000 clones, more than 80% seen once; the top ten hold approximately 3.5%.

This clonotype originated in a woman older than 75 with COVID-19, enrolled during active disease. Sequences were obtained from peripheral blood. V gene TRBV6-4 combines with J gene TRBJ2-3; 8 bases are a match to TRBD2. CDR3 sequence: CASSEGSGNTQYF. The CDR3 DNA reads TGTGCCAGCAGTGAGGGTAGCGGGAACACGCAGTATTTT.